This T cell receptor beta chain was captured by sequencing in a study of early T cells in non-severe SARS-CoV-2 infection. About the research overall: Sequenced material consisted of bulk RNA (from unsorted whole blood), and chains were unpaired.

To note about this clonotype: The antigen is unknown.

Findings and caveats of the study: The study's VDJdb matching favored anti-spike CD8 responses and missed private and CD4 specificities.

The CDR3 is 15 residues long. Germline CDR1 is SEHNR and CDR2 is FQNEAQ (reference sequence). V lost 5 bases and J 3 bases, leaving 16 bases between the germline ends. The library protocol tagged individual cDNA molecules with unique molecular identifiers. TCRdb ran MiXCR on the 5' RACE reads and lists one entry per CDR3 protein. Among 70,000 to 85,000 distinct CDR3 sequences listed, 13% were seen once. The gene calls are TRBV7-9 and TRBJ2-5; D is undetermined. The sequence was collected from an adult who was a healthcare worker with PCR-confirmed SARS-CoV-2 infection or an uninfected control (not recorded which). Material: whole blood. The CDR3 loop is CASSLSVLEEETQYF. CDR3 nucleotide sequence: TGTGCCAGCAGCCTCTCCGTGCTAGAGGAAGAGACCCAGTACTTC.